The sequence of this TCR beta chain was determined in a study of blood T cell repertoires in COVID-19. With V trimmed by 4 bases and J by 5 bases, 10 bases remained unmatched. The CDR3 loop spans 16 amino acids. CDR1 is SGHNT, CDR2 YYREEE, per germline (reference sequence). Method: immunoSEQ multiplex PCR; TCRdb's copy keeps in-frame clones and lacks some. The repertoire consists of 110,000 or so clones, with approximately 85% occurring once and the leading ten covering 5.5%. The clonotype originates from a woman aged 60-70 years with COVID-19, enrolled during active disease. The chain carries TRBV5-4 and TRBJ2-2, with TRBD1 identical over 8 bases. Sequences were obtained from peripheral blood. DNA of the CDR3: TGTGCCAGCAGCAGGGTCCCGGACAGGGTGACCGGGGAGCTGTTTTTT. Translated: CASSRVPDRVTGELFF.